A selection of T cell receptor beta chains follows, all from one sample in a study of T cell responses to AZD1222 COVID-19 vaccine. Data came from immunoSEQ multiplex PCR; TCRdb stores just in-frame clones and leaves some out. The sample shows 120,000 or so clones, approximately 88% of them seen only once. The sequencing here drew on peripheral blood, taken on day 0 of AZD1222 vaccination. These receptors were collected from an adult in good health. The CDR3 runs from the conserved cysteine through the conserved F or W. The D gene is left open where the match is weak. Expanded clones get a size class; other rows say once, few or many, or leave the size out.

TRBV5-4,TRBJ2-5,TRBD2,-,TGTGCCAGCAGCTTGGATGGTAGCGGGGTTGCGGAGACCCAGTACTTC,CASSLDGSGVAETQYF
TRBV5-5,TRBJ1-6,-,-,TGTGCCAGCAGCTTGGGGGGGCTTGATTCACCCCTCCACTTT,CASSLGGLDSPLHF
TRBV5-1,TRBJ2-7,TRBD1,few,TGCGCCAGCAGCTCCCGACAGGGCGCCTACGAGCAGTACTTC,CASSSRQGAYEQYF
TRBV7-9,TRBJ1-1,-,-,TGTGCCAGCAGTAATCTCGTGGGCACTGAAGCTTTCTTT,CASSNLVGTEAFF
TRBV5-1,TRBJ2-6,-,once,TGCGCCAGCAGCTTGTTAGAGAGTTCCTCTGGGGCCAACGTCCTGACTTTC,CASSLLESSSGANVLTF
TRBV3-1/TRBV3-2,TRBJ1-1,-,-,TGTGCCAGCAGCCAAGTCCCCGGCGGGGGATCGAGTGAAGCTTTCTTT,CASSQVPGGGSSEAFF
TRBV2,TRBJ2-2,TRBD2,-,TGTGCCAGCAGTGGTAGCGGGGGGCGCACCGGGGAGCTGTTTTTT,CASSGSGGRTGELFF
TRBV5-8,TRBJ1-5,-,-,TGTGCCAGCAGCTTGGTCGGTTCCGGGGGCCTGGGTCAGCCCCAGCATTTT,CASSLVGSGGLGQPQHF
TRBV7-8,TRBJ2-1,-,-,TGTGCCAGCATAAGCGGTCACAATGAGCAGTTCTTC,CASISGHNEQFF
TRBV29-1,TRBJ2-7,TRBD2,once,TGCAGCGTTAACAAACCGGGACTAGCGGGAGTTGAGCAGTACTTC,CSVNKPGLAGVEQYF
TRBV5-1,TRBJ2-7,-,once,TGCGCCAGCAGCGCCGACACCTCCTACGAGCAGTACTTC,CASSADTSYEQYF
TRBV6-5,TRBJ1-2,TRBD1,-,TGTGCCAGCAGTCGAACAGGGGGTGGCTACACCTTC,CASSRTGGGYTF
TRBV11-3,TRBJ1-3,-,-,TGTGCCAGCAGCTTATACGCAGGGCGCTCTGGAAACACCATATATTTT,CASSLYAGRSGNTIYF
TRBV5-1,TRBJ1-1,-,-,TGCGCCAGCAGCTTGGGGAACGGTTTGAACACTGAAGCTTTCTTT,CASSLGNGLNTEAFF
TRBV29-1,TRBJ2-7,TRBD1,-,TGCAGCGTCGCCTCCGGGACAGGGGGCTACGAGCAGTACTTC,CSVASGTGGYEQYF
TRBV28,TRBJ2-3,-,-,TGTGCCAGCAGTTTAAGGGGTGTCGATACGCAGTATTTT,CASSLRGVDTQYF
TRBV4-3,TRBJ2-1,TRBD2,-,TGCGCCAGCAGCCAAGACGCGGGGGCCTACAATGAGCAGTTCTTC,CASSQDAGAYNEQFF
TRBV29-1,TRBJ1-5,-,-,TGCAGCGTTGCAATGGGGAACCAGCCCCAGCATTTT,CSVAMGNQPQHF
TRBV20-1,TRBJ1-4,-,-,TGCAGTGCTATGGGTGGGGAAAAACTGTTTTTT,CSAMGGEKLFF
TRBV4-2,TRBJ1-3,-,-,TGTGCCAGCGTTGAGCGAGCTGGAAACACCATATATTTT,CASVERAGNTIYF
TRBV3-1/TRBV3-2,TRBJ2-5,-,once,TGTGCCAGCAGCCCCCAGGGGGGGAGGGGAGAGACCCAGTACTTC,CASSPQGGRGETQYF
TRBV18,TRBJ1-1,-,-,TGTGCCAGCTCACCATCCTTGGGGGGTGGTGAAGCTTTCTTT,CASSPSLGGGEAFF
TRBV7-6,TRBJ1-4,-,once,TGTGCCAGCAGCTCAAATCCGGGAGCAACTAATGAAAAACTGTTTTTT,CASSSNPGATNEKLFF
TRBV2,TRBJ1-2,-,-,TGTGCCAGCAGTGATGAGAAGAACTATGGCTACACCTTC,CASSDEKNYGYTF
TRBV6-5,TRBJ1-2,TRBD1,-,TGTGCCAGCACCGGGGACAGAACTAACTATGGCTACACCTTC,CASTGDRTNYGYTF
TRBV6-2/TRBV6-3,TRBJ2-1,TRBD2,few,TGTGCCAGCAGCCCTTACGGGGGAGGGCGGTGGAATGAGCAGTTCTTC,CASSPYGGGRWNEQFF
TRBV19,TRBJ1-3,TRBD1,-,TGTGCCAGTACCTGGGACAGGGAGGCAAACACCATATATTTT,CASTWDREANTIYF
TRBV3-1/TRBV3-2,TRBJ1-5,-,-,TGTGCCAGCAGCCAAGATTCCGGGTTCAATCAGCCCCAGCATTTT,CASSQDSGFNQPQHF
TRBV9,TRBJ1-4,-,-,TGTGCCAGCAGCCGTGTAGGAGAAACTAATGAAAAACTGTTTTTT,CASSRVGETNEKLFF
TRBV30,TRBJ1-1,TRBD1,-,TGTGCCTGGAGTGGAGGACAGGCGAACACTGAAGCTTTCTTT,CAWSGGQANTEAFF
TRBV6-6,TRBJ1-2,-,-,TGTGCCAGCAGTTACTCAGGGTCTTCGAACTATGGCTACACCTTC,CASSYSGSSNYGYTF
TRBV7-9,TRBJ1-2,-,-,TGTGCCAGCAGCTTAGCCCGGGATTGGGTAGACTATGGCTACACCTTC,CASSLARDWVDYGYTF
TRBV2,TRBJ1-2,TRBD1,-,TGTGCCAGCAGTGAAAGACAGGGGGACTATGGCTACACCTTC,CASSERQGDYGYTF
TRBV12-3/TRBV12-4,TRBJ1-2,-,-,TGTGCCAGCAGCTTACAGGTGGACTATGGCTACACCTTC,CASSLQVDYGYTF
TRBV28,TRBJ2-1,-,-,TGTGCCAGCAGCCCTTCTTTGGGGCAGTTCTTC,CASSPSLGQFF
TRBV27,TRBJ1-1,-,-,TGTGCCAGCAGTTTATCAGGGGCCGGGGAAGCTTTCTTT,CASSLSGAGEAFF
TRBV9,TRBJ2-7,TRBD1,-,TGTGCCAGCAGCGCCGGGACAGGGGGGCTATATCAAGAGCAGTACTTC,CASSAGTGGLYQEQYF
TRBV5-1,TRBJ2-1,TRBD2,few,TGCGCCAGCAGAGTCGGTAGCGGGAGCTCCTACAATGAGCAGTTCTTC,CASRVGSGSSYNEQFF
TRBV4-2,TRBJ1-1,-,-,TGTGCCAGCAGCCAAGAGGGTGTGAACACTGAAGCTTTCTTT,CASSQEGVNTEAFF
TRBV7-7,TRBJ2-2,-,-,TGTGCTAGCAGCCCGTCAGGTCGCACCGGGGAGCTGTTTTTT,CASSPSGRTGELFF
TRBV3-1/TRBV3-2,TRBJ1-2,-,-,TGTGCCAGCAGCCAAAGGGGTTCGGGGTTTTATGGCTACACCTTC,CASSQRGSGFYGYTF
TRBV27,TRBJ2-1,TRBD2,-,TGTGCCAGTCGACTAGCGGGGGGCCAGTACAATGAGCAGTTCTTC,CASRLAGGQYNEQFF
TRBV28,TRBJ2-2,-,-,TGTGCCAGCAGTCTCCGAAGACCCGGGGAGCTGTTTTTT,CASSLRRPGELFF
TRBV5-6,TRBJ2-5,-,-,TGTGCCAGCAGCTTGTACCCGGGGCACCAAGAGACCCAGTACTTC,CASSLYPGHQETQYF
TRBV25-1,TRBJ2-1,TRBD2,-,TGTGCCAGCAGTGAATGGGGAGCGGGAAACAATGAGCAGTTCTTC,CASSEWGAGNNEQFF
TRBV28,TRBJ1-3,-,-,TGTGCCAGCAGTCCCGAAGGGGAGGGGGGCTCTGGAAACACCATATATTTT,CASSPEGEGGSGNTIYF
TRBV14,TRBJ2-7,TRBD2,many,TGTGCCAGCAGCCCGCGTAGGCTAGCGGACGACGAGCAGTACTTC,CASSPRRLADDEQYF
TRBV6-5,TRBJ1-4,-,-,TGTGCCAGCAGTTACCGGGCATTTAATGAAAAACTGTTTTTT,CASSYRAFNEKLFF
TRBV27,TRBJ2-7,-,-,TGTGCCAGCAGTTCAACGACTCGCTGGGGCGACGGTCTGCGAGCAGTATTC,CASSSTTRWGDGLRAVF
TRBV7-6,TRBJ2-2,-,-,TGTGCCAGCAGCTTAGAACAGGGCCGGGTCGGGGAGCTGTTTTTT,CASSLEQGRVGELFF
TRBV6-6,TRBJ1-2,-,-,TGTGCCAGCAGTTACGTAGGGGAGGGAAGTGGCTACACCTTC,CASSYVGEGSGYTF
TRBV25-1,TRBJ2-5,-,-,TGTGCCACCCGAGGTAACGGAGAGACCCAGTACTTC,CATRGNGETQYF
TRBV12-3/TRBV12-4,TRBJ2-3,-,once,TGTGCCAGCAGCACCAGGGCTACCCTTACGCAGTATTTT,CASSTRATLTQYF
TRBV4-3,TRBJ2-7,-,-,TGCGCCAGCAGCCAAGTAGGGGGTGGGGATCCTCTACGAAAGCAGTACTTC,CASSQVGGGDPLRKQYF
TRBV19,TRBJ1-5,-,-,TGTGCCAGTAGTATAGGTGATTTTAGCAATCAGCCCCAGCATTTT,CASSIGDFSNQPQHF
TRBV4-3,TRBJ1-5,TRBD1,-,TGCGCCAGCAGCCCCGGACAGGGGGAAGGGTCCCAGCATTTT,CASSPGQGEGSQHF
TRBV5-1,TRBJ2-2,-,few,TGCGCCAGCAGCTTGGCCGGGGGGAACACCGGGGAGCTGTTTTTT,CASSLAGGNTGELFF